This TCR beta chain comes out of a study of CD8 T cells in Susac syndrome. Study-wide background: When their blood was taken, patients with Susac syndrome were therapy-naive, taking corticosteroids, or taking intravenous immunoglobulin alone.

Deletions cut 1 base from V and 8 bases from J, with 11 bases between. This CDR3 has 14 residues. About 0.45 to 1 ug RNA was reverse transcribed with random hexamers. In TCRdb, the immunoSEQ multiplex PCR reads were re-called with MiXCR into one record per CDR3 protein. The data show some 200,000 distinct CDR3 sequences, with 90% to 96% seen just once and roughly 0.098% held by the top ten. This clonotype was obtained from a human donor with Susac syndrome. Sequenced material: CD4+ T cells from PBMCs. The chain joins TRBV12-3 or TRBV12-4 to TRBJ1-4, with D hard to call. In DNA form, the CDR3 reads TGTGCCAGCAGTTTAGGAAGCGAGCGGGAAAAACTGTTTTTT. Protein product: CASSLGSEREKLFF.